This T cell receptor (beta chain) was retrieved from a study of shared clonotypes between healthy human individuals. Study-level results: Donor clonotype sharing was expected to depend on sequencing depth. The diversity represented, both genetic and in exposure history, was limited by few donors.

Germline loops: CDR1 MNHNS, CDR2 SASEGT. V lost 1 base and J 2 bases, leaving 14 bases between the germline ends. The CDR3 runs to 16 residues. Worth noting for this clone: Its antigen is not identified.

As handled by the study authors: ImmunoSEQ only sent back junction sequences with no quality scores, so filtering was done differently. Sequencing used immunoSEQ multiplex PCR; TCRdb keeps in-frame clones, though not all of them. The V and J calls and clone size were taken over from that table, and D and trimming were inferred from the DNA. This sample carries over a million clones, roughly 96% of them seen once, and the ten largest clones take roughly 1.2%. The specimen was naive CD4+ T cells sorted from blood. Specified subset: CD45RA+ positively selected. This chain joins TRBV6-1 and TRBJ2-5; TRBD1 or TRBD2 may be the D gene (5 bases each). The receptor was derived from a man aged 25 to 40 in good health. CDR3 sequence reads: CASSEVPGLAQETQYF. The CDR3 region has the DNA TGTGCCAGCAGTGAAGTCCCGGGGCTAGCACAAGAGACCCAGTACTTC.